The T cell receptor beta chain under discussion was sequenced for a study of T cell clonotyping in hematopoietic cell transplantation. Study-level background: Recipients' pretransplant samples followed cytoreduction. General study results and limits: After transplant, recipient diversity fell while pathologically expanded clonotypes grew through day 180. At the given depth, recipient repertoires were over 95% de novo clonotypes.

In the case of this clone: Antigen specificity is unknown.

Time point reported: recipient sample about 28 days before transplant, after cytoreduction. V dropped 6 bases and J dropped 5 bases, with 10 bases sitting between them. The CDR3 is 13 residues long. Germline assignment: CDR1 MNHNY and CDR2 SVGAGI (reference sequence). TCRdb keeps only in-frame clones here, not all; method: immunoSEQ multiplex PCR. Among around 21,000 clones, roughly 90% were seen once, and the ten largest hold around 4%. This chain links TRBV6-6 with TRBJ2-2; D is possibly TRBD2 (5 bases). The sequenced sample was peripheral blood mononuclear cells, obtained before stem cell transplant. This TCR came from a man between 18 and 29 years old with biphenotypic leukemia. Some clones in this sample may be carry-over from other donors' samples. The CDR3 DNA reads as TGTGCCAGCAGCCGTACTAGTACCGGGGAGCTGTTTTTT. Translation gives CASSRTSTGELFF.